This T cell receptor (beta chain) was identified during a study of blood T cell repertoires in COVID-19. Participant age was about 18 to 89 years, and participants resided in around 24 US areas. Assignments of participants to cohorts depended upon their own reported clinical history. Using immunoSEQ multiplex PCR, the repertoire was profiled, and TCRdb retains in-frame clones only, with some absent. The sample records 200,000 or so clones, about four fifths being singletons. V was trimmed by 8 bases and J by 3 bases, leaving 16 bases between them. The CDR3 covers 14 residues. The germline CDR1 and CDR2 sequences are KGHSH and LQKENI.

The J gene is TRBJ1-1, the V gene TRBV18; D gene uncertain. The sequence derives from a man aged 35 to 55 who had recovered from COVID-19. Sequences were obtained from PBMCs or T cells enriched from blood (not recorded which). The CDR3 DNA sequence: TGTGCCAGCCGTCCGGGAGATCGGGACACTGAAGCTTTCTTT. This translates into CASRPGDRDTEAFF.